This T cell receptor (beta chain) was sequenced during a study of blood T cell repertoires in COVID-19. The sample holds one count of this clone. Profiled with immunoSEQ multiplex PCR; TCRdb holds only in-frame clones, not every one. The table includes around 150,000 clones, 88% detected once. The receptor comes from a man aged 60-69 years with active or convalescent COVID-19. The sequenced material came from peripheral blood.

CDR3 sequence (DNA): TGTGCCAGCAGTTCGGGGTCCCGAGTAGGTTCACCCCTCCACTTT. Protein sequence: CASSSGSRVGSPLHF. The chain has TRBV28 and TRBJ1-6; D is unresolved. The V gene lost 4 bases and the J gene lost 9 bases, with 16 bases spanning the gap. Germline CDR1 is MDHEN and CDR2 is SYDVKM. The CDR3 totals 15 residues.